This T cell receptor beta chain was documented in a study of vaccination effects on CD4 cells after COVID-19. Study information: The vaccine given was either BNT162b2 or mRNA-1273, in two doses. Notes on the study in general: Late in the post-vaccination period, infection-induced and vaccine-induced clones underwent marked clonal contraction. Vaccine-induced clones in healthy vaccinees cross-reacted with common cold coronaviruses in only 1 of 255 cases.

CDR3 length: 15 residues. V lost 7 bases, J lost 10 bases, and 24 bases lay in between. The germline V gene has CDR1 MDHEN and CDR2 SYDVKM. This clone was seen just once. Its cognate antigen is unknown. Using viral peptide pools, the ViraFEST assay grew out antigen-specific CD4+ T cells prior to sequencing. Culture lasted under 13 days before CD4+ T cell isolation. Vaccine recipients, nucleocapsid antibody negative, had no prior SARS-CoV-2 infection. Assay: immunoSEQ multiplex PCR; the TCRdb copy retains only in-frame clones and omits some. The data contain roughly 50,000 clones, about four fifths of them singletons.

The rearrangement uses TRBV28 and TRBJ2-3, with D perhaps TRBD1 (6 bases). The material sequenced was CD4+ T cells from PBMCs cultured with HCoV-OC43 spike peptides, taken before COVID-19 vaccination. Indicated subset: HCoV-OC43 spike overlapping peptide pool stimulation. This receptor was taken from a human donor who received a COVID-19 vaccine. The CDR3 region is CASKFMDPKGVSQYF. CDR3 coding DNA: TGTGCCAGCAAGTTTATGGATCCTAAGGGGGTTTCGCAGTATTTT.